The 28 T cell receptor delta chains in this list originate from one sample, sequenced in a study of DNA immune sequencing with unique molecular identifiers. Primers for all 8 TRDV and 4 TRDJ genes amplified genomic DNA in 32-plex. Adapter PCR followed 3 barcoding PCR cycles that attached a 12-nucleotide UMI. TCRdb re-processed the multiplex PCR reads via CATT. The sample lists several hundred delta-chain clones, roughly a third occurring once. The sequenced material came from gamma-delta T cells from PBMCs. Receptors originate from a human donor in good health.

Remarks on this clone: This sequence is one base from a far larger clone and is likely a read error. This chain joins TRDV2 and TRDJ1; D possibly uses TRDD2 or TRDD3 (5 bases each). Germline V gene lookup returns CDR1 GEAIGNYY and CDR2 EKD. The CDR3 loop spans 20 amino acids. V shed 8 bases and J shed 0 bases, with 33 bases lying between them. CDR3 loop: CASPPTITVGTTLNTDKLIF. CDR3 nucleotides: TGTGCCTCCCCACCTACAATTACTGTGGGGACTACCCTTAACACCGATAAACTCATCTTT.

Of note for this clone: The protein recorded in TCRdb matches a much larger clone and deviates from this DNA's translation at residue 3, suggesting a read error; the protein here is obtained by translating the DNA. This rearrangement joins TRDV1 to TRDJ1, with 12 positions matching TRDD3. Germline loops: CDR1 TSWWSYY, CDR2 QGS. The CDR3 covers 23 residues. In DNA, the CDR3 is TGTGCTTTTGGGGTCCGCCCCTTCCTACGATTAATGTACTGGGGGATACACACCGATAAACTCATCTTT. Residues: CAFGVRPFLRLMYWGIHTDKLIF.

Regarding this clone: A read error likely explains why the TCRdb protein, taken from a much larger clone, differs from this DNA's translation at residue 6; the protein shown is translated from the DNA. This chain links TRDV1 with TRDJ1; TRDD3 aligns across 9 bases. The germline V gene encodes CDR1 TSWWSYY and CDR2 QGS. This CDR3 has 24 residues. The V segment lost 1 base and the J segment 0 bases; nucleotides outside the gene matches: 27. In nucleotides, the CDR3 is TGTGCTCTTGGGGAACCGTCTAGAGGTCACCCGCTGGGGGATCGAGGAAGGTACACCGATAAACTCATCTTT. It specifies CALGEPSRGHPLGDRGRYTDKLIF.

The CDR3 sequence: CACLPLPVLGDTSDKLIF. CDR3 bases: TGTGCCTGTCTCCCACTGCCCGTACTGGGGGATACCTCCGATAAACTCATCTTT. The chain is built from TRDV2 and TRDJ1; 12 bases fit TRDD3. The trim removed 6 bases at V and 3 bases at J, leaving 16 bases unmatched. The V gene's germline CDR1 is GEAIGNYY and CDR2 EKD. The CDR3 loop spans 18 amino acids.

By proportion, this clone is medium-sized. The CDR3 DNA sequence: TGTGCCTGTGACTCTACTGGGGGATACGCACAATCCTGGGACACCCGACAGATGTTTTTC. Protein product: CACDSTGGYAQSWDTRQMFF. The J gene is TRDJ3, the V gene TRDV2; TRDD3 matches 13 bases. V trimming: 3 bases; J trimming: 1 base; junction bases outside the gene matches: 8. Germline assignment: CDR1 GEAIGNYY and CDR2 EKD. This CDR3 region has 20 residues.

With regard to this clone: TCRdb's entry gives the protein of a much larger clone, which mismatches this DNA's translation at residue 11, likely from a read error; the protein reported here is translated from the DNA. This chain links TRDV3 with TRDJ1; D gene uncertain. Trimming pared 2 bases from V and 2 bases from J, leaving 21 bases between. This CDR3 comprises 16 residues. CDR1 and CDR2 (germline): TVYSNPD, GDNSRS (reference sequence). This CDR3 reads CAFFGLGGGLTDKLIF. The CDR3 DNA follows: TGTGCCTTTTTCGGCTTAGGCGGTGGGCTTACCGATAAACTCATCTTT. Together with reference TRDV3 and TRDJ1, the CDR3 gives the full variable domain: CDKVTQSSPDQTVASGSEVVLLCTYDTVYSNPDLFWYRIRPDYSFQFVFYGDNSRSEGADFTQGRFSVKHILTQKAFHLVISPVRTEDSATYYCAFFGLGGGLTDKLIFGKGTRVTVEP.

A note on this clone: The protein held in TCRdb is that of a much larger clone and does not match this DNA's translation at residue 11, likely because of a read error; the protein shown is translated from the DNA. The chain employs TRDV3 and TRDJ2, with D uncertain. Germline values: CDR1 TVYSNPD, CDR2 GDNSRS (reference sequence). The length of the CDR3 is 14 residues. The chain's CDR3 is CAFSPPLLTAHLFF. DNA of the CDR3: TGTGCCTTTTCCCCGCCCCTTTTGACAGCACATCTCTTCTTT.

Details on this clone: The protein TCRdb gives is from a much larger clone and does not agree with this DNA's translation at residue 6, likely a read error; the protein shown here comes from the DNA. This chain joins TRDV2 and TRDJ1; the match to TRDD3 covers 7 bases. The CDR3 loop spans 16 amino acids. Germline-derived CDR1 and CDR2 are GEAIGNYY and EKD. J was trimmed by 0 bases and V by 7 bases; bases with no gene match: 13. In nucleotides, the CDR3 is TGTGCCTGGGCCCAAAATGGGGGACCCTACACCGATAAACTCATCTTT. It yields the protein CAWAQNGGPYTDKLIF.

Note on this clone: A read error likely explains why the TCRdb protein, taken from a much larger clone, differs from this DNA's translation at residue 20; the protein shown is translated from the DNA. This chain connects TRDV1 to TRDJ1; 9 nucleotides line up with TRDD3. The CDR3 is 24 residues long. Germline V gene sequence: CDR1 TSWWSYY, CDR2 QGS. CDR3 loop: CALGELSRGHPLGDRGRYTAKLIF. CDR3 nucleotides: TGTGCTCTTGGGGAACTGTCTAGAGGTCACCCGCTGGGGGATCGAGGAAGGTACACCGCTAAACTCATCTTT.

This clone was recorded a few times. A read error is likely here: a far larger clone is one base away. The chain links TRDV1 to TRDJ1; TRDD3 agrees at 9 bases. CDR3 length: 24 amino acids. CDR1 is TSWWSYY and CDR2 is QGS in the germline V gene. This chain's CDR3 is CALGELSRGHPLGDRGRYTYKLIF. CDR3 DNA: TGTGCTCTTGGGGAACTGTCTAGAGGTCACCCGCTGGGGGATCGAGGAAGGTACACCTATAAACTCATCTTT.

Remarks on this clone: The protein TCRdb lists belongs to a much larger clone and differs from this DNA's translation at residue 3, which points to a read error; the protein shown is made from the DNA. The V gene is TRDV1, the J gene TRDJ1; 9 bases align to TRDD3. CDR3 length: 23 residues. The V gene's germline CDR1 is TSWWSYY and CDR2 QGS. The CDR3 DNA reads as TGTGCTCATGGGGGGTCGCGGGGCTATCGGGGATACGCGGGGACTAAGTACACCGATAAACTCATCTTT. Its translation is CAHGGSRGYRGYAGTKYTDKLIF.

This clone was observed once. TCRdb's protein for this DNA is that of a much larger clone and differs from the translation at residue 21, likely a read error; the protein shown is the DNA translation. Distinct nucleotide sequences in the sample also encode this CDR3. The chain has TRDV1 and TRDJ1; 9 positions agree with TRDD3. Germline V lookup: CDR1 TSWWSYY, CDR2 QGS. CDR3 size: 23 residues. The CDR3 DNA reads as TGTGCTCTTGGGGGGTCGCGGGGCTATCGGGGATACGCGGGGACTAAGTACACCGATAAACACATCTTT. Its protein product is CALGGSRGYRGYAGTKYTDKHIF.

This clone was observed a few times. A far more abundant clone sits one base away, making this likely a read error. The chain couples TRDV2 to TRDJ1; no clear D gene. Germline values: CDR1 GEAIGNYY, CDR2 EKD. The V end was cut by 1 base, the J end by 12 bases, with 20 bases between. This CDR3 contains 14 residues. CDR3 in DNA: TGTGCCTGTGACACTGTAGAGGTCAGGCGGGAATTCATCTTT. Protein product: CACDTVEVRREFIF.

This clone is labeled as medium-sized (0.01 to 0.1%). The CDR3 loop reads CACDTAGAAEERLIF. CDR3 nucleotides: TGTGCCTGTGACACTGCCGGGGCCGCAGAGGAACGACTCATCTTT. The chain joins TRDV2 to TRDJ1; D unresolved. This CDR3 region has 15 residues. In germline, CDR1 is GEAIGNYY, CDR2 EKD. V was shortened by 1 base and J by 10 bases, with 21 bases between the two germline ends.

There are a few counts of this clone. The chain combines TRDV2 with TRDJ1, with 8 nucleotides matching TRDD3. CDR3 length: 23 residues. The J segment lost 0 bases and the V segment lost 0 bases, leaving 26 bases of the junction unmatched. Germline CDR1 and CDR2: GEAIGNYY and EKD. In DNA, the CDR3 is TGTGCCTGTGACACCCTATCGGCCTTCCCCGTGGTGGGGGATGAAAAGTACACCGATAAACTCATCTTT. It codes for CACDTLSAFPVVGDEKYTDKLIF.

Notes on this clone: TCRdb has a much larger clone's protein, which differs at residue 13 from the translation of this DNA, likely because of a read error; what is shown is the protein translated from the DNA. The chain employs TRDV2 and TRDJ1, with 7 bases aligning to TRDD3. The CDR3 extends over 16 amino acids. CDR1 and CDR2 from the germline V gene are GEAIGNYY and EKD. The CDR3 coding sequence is TGTGCCTGTGACGGCCTGGGGGGCTCATACACCGATAATCTCATCTTT. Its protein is CACDGLGGSYTDNLIF.

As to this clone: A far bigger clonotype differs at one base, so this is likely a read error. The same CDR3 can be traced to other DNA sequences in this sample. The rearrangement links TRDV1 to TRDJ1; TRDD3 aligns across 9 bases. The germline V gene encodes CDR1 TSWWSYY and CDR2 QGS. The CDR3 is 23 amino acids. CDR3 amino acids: CALGGSRGYRGYAGTKYTDKLIF. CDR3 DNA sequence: TGTGCTCTAGGGGGGTCGCGGGGCTATCGGGGATACGCGGGGACTAAGTACACCGATAAACTCATCTTT.

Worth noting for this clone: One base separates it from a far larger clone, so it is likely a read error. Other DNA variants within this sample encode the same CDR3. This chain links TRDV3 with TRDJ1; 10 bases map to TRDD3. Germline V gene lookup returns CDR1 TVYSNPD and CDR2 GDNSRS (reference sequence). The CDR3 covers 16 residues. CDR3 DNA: TGTGCATTTATTGCCGGGGGATACGAGGTACCCGATAAACTCATCTTT. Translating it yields CAFIAGGYEVPDKLIF.

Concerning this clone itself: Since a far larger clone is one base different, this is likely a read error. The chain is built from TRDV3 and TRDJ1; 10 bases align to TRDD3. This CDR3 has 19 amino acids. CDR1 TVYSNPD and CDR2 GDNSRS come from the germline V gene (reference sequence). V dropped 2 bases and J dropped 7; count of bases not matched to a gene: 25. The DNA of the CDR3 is TGTGCCTTTTCGGGACCAATACTCTCTGGGGGATATGCCCTGGGTAAACTCATCTTT. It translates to CAFSGPILSGGYALGKLIF.

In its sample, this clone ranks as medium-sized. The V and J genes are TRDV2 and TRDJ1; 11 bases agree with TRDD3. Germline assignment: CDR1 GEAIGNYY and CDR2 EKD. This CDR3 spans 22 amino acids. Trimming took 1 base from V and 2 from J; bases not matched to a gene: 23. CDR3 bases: TGTGCCTGTGACACAATCGGTACTGGGGGATATGGTATGCGAACCCCGACCGATAAACTCATCTTT. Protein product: CACDTIGTGGYGMRTPTDKLIF.

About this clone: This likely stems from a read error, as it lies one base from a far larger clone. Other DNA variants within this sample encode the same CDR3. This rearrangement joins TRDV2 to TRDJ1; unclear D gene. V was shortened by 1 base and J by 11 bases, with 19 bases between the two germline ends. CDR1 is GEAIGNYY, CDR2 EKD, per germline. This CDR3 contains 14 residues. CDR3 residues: CACDTVEVRRELIF. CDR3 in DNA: TGTGCCTGTGACACTGTAGAGGTCAGGCGGGAGCTCATCTTT.

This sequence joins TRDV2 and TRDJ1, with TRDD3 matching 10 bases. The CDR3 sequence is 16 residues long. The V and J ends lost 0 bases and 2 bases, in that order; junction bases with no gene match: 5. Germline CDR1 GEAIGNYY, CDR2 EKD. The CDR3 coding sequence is TGTGCCTGTGACACCCTGGGGGATAAGGCTACCGATAAACTCATCTTT. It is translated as CACDTLGDKATDKLIF.

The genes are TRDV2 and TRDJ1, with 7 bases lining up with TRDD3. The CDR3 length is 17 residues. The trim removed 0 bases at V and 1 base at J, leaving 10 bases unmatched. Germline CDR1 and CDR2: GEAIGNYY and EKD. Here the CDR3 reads CACDTLLGAKATDKLIF. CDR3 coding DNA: TGTGCCTGTGACACCCTCCTGGGGGCCAAAGCCACCGATAAACTCATCTTT.

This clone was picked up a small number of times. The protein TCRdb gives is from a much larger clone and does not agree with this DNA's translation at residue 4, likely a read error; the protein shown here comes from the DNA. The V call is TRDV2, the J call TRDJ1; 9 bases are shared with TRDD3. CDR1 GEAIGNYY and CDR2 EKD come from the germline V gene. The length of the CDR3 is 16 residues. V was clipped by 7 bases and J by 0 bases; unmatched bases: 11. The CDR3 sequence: CAWSQTGGPYTDKLIF. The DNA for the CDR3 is TGTGCCTGGTCCCAAACTGGGGGACCCTACACCGATAAACTCATCTTT.

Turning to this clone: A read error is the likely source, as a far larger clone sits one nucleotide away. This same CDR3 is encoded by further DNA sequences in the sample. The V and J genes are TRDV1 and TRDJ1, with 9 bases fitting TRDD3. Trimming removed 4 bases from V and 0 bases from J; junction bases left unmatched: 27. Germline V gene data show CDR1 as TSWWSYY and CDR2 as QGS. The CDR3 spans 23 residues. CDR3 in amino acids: CALGGSRGYRGYAGTKYTDKLIF. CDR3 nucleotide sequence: TGTGCTCTTGGGGGGTCGCGGGGCTATCGGGGATACGCGGGGACCAAGTACACCGATAAACTCATCTTT.

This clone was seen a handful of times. CDR3 sequence: CACDTVAANTDKLIF. Written as DNA, the CDR3 is TGTGCCTGTGACACCGTGGCGGCTAACACCGATAAACTCATCTTT. The chain uses TRDV2 and TRDJ1, with D unclear. The V and J ends lost 0 bases and 0 bases respectively, with 10 bases between them. Germline V lookup: CDR1 GEAIGNYY, CDR2 EKD. CDR3 length: 15 residues.

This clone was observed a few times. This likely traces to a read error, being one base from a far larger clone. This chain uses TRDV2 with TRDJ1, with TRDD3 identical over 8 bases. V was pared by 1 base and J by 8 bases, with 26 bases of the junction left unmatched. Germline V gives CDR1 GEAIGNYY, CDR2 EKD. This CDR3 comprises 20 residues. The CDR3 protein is CACDTLTAGGHGGFNEKLIF. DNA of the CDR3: TGTGCCTGTGACACGTTGACCGCTGGGGGACACGGAGGGTTCAACGAAAAACTCATCTTT.

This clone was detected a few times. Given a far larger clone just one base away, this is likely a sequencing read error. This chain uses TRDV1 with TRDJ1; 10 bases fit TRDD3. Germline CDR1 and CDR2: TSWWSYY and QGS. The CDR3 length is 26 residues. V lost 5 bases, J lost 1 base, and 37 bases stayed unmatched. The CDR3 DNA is TGTGCTCTTGGGCATGGAGAGTGCCTTCTTCTGCTAGCTATTGGGGGATACAAATTCTCCACCGATAAACTCATCTTT. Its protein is CALGHGECLLLLAIGGYKFSTDKLIF.